The 26 T cell receptor beta chains in this list originate from one sample, sequenced in a study of cytomegalovirus exposure and HLA in healthy donors. Vbeta (60) and Jbeta (13) primers were used in the PCR. Sequenced by immunoSEQ multiplex PCR; TCRdb stores in-frame clones only, minus some. This sample yields hundreds of thousands of clones, of which over 65% are seen a single time; approximately 0.6% belongs to the top ten. Sequencing used PBMCs. All receptors come from a man younger than 30 in good health and CMV-seronegative.

The chain has TRBV29-1 and TRBJ1-1, with D tentatively TRBD1 (5 bases). CDR1 and CDR2 (germline): SQVTM, ANQGSEA. This CDR3 has 13 amino acids. The V and J ends lost 7 bases and 5 bases respectively, with 17 bases between them. The CDR3 protein is CSAQRGGGTEAFF. The DNA of the CDR3 is TGCAGCGCTCAAAGGGGTGGGGGGACTGAAGCTTTCTTT.

The chain is built from TRBV30 and TRBJ1-4; no clear D. The ends were cut back, 5 bases at V and 6 bases at J, with 19 bases in the middle. The germline gives CDR1 GTSNPN, CDR2 SVGIG (reference sequence). The CDR3 is 15 amino acids. CDR3 in DNA: TGTGCCTGGCAATATCCCCAAGGCGGTGATGAAAAACTGTTTTTT. It encodes CAWQYPQGGDEKLFF.

V usage is TRBV6-5 and J usage is TRBJ2-7; 8 bases agree with TRBD1. From germline, CDR1 is MNHEY and CDR2 SVGAGI. This CDR3 is built from 15 residues. Unmatched junction bases numbered 7, after V lost 6 bases and J lost 0 bases. CDR3: CASSSTGGLSYEQYF. As DNA, the CDR3 is TGTGCCAGCAGCAGTACAGGGGGACTCTCCTACGAGCAGTACTTC.

J is TRBJ1-2 and V is TRBV2; D uncertain. V was trimmed by 8 bases and J by 0 bases, leaving 19 bases between them. CDR1 is SNHLY and CDR2 is FYNNEI in the germline V gene. This CDR3 comprises 16 residues. The CDR3 loop reads CASQRESKIANYGYTF. As DNA, the CDR3 is TGTGCCAGCCAGAGGGAGAGCAAAATAGCTAACTATGGCTACACCTTC.

This chain links TRBV7-2 with TRBJ2-1, with 11 bases identical to TRBD2. The germline V gene encodes CDR1 SGHTA and CDR2 FQGNSA. The CDR3 is 15 amino acids. V lost 4 bases and J lost 3; bases outside the gene matches: 2. CDR3 sequence (DNA): TGTGCCAGCAGCTCGGGACTAGCGGACTACAATGAGCAGTTCTTC. Its translation is CASSSGLADYNEQFF.

This rearrangement joins TRBV6-1 to TRBJ2-7; 9 bases fit TRBD1. The CDR3 extends over 14 amino acids. Per the germline V gene, CDR1 is MNHNS and CDR2 is SASEGT. Unmatched junction bases numbered 1, after V lost 4 bases and J lost 0 bases. DNA for the CDR3: TGTGCCAGCAGTGTGGGACAGGGCTCCTACGAGCAGTACTTC. This codes for CASSVGQGSYEQYF.

The V call is TRBV4-2, the J call TRBJ2-1, with 9 bases fitting TRBD2. V lost 1 base to trimming and J lost 8 bases; unmatched junction nucleotides: 9. CDR1 LGHNA and CDR2 YNFKEQ come from the germline V gene. The CDR3 loop spans 16 amino acids. CDR3 bases: TGTGCCAGCAGCCAAGTTTTAGCGGGAGACTTGGATGAGCAGTTCTTC. It is translated as CASSQVLAGDLDEQFF.

Regarding this clone: Other nucleotide sequences in the sample specify the same CDR3. The V call is TRBV2, the J call TRBJ1-1, with TRBD1 matching over 7 bases. The V gene's germline CDR1 is SNHLY and CDR2 FYNNEI. CDR3 length equals 13 residues. V lost 6 bases to trimming and J lost 1 base; unmatched junction nucleotides: 2. Here the CDR3 reads CASRRQGNTEAFF. CDR3 nucleotide sequence: TGTGCCAGCAGGAGACAGGGGAACACTGAAGCTTTCTTT.

The chain employs TRBV5-8 and TRBJ2-1; 9 bases fit TRBD1. The J segment lost 7 bases and the V segment lost 0 bases, leaving 20 bases of the junction unmatched. The CDR3 is 20 amino acids. The germline V gene encodes CDR1 SGHTS and CDR2 YDEGEE. The CDR3 protein is CASSLEDRGSPSSPRNEQFF. Written as DNA, the CDR3 is TGTGCCAGCAGCTTGGAGGACAGGGGTTCCCCCTCCTCTCCGCGGAATGAGCAGTTCTTC.

This rearrangement joins TRBV6-5 to TRBJ1-5, with TRBD1 as a possible D gene (6 bases). Per the germline V gene, CDR1 is MNHEY and CDR2 is SVGAGI. The ends were cut back, 6 bases at V and 6 bases at J, with 12 bases in the middle. The CDR3 has 13 residues. Here the CDR3 DNA reads TGTGCCAGCAGAGGGGGGGTTGGTCAGCCCCAGCATTTT. Protein product: CASRGGVGQPQHF.

This clone came up a few times. The V call is TRBV19, the J call TRBJ2-1; a possible D gene is TRBD2 (6 bases). The CDR3 runs to 15 residues. CDR1 is LNHDA, CDR2 SQIVND, per germline (reference sequence). The germline V and J ends were trimmed by 1 base and 7 bases, with 14 bases remaining between them. This chain's CDR3 is CASSIVTGVRNEQFF. The CDR3 DNA follows: TGTGCCAGTAGTATAGTTACGGGAGTGCGGAATGAGCAGTTCTTC. Together with reference TRBV19 and TRBJ2-1, the CDR3 gives the full variable domain: DGGITQSPKYLFRKEGQNVTLSCEQNLNHDAMYWYRQDPGQGLRLIYYSQIVNDFQKGDIAEGYSVSREKKESFPLTVTSAQKNPTAFYLCASSIVTGVRNEQFFGPGTRLTVL.

J is TRBJ1-2 and V is TRBV2, with unresolved D. CDR3 length equals 14 residues. V shed 10 bases and J shed 5 bases, with 20 bases lying between them. Per germline, CDR1 SNHLY and CDR2 FYNNEI. This chain's CDR3 is CAKRPMKEAYGYTF. CDR3 DNA sequence: TGTGCCAAGAGACCGATGAAAGAGGCTTATGGCTACACCTTC.

The chain uses TRBV10-3 and TRBJ1-2; D unclear. V was cut by 3 bases and J by 2 bases, with 4 bases left in between. CDR1 and CDR2 (germline): ENHRY, SYGVKD. The CDR3 sequence is 12 residues long. DNA of the CDR3: TGTGCCATCAGTGAACAAAACTATGGCTACACCTTC. It translates to CAISEQNYGYTF.

Details on this clone: The junction and the germline gene differ at one end; a read error may be behind it. The rearrangement links TRBV6-1 to TRBJ1-3; 12 bases are a match to TRBD1. The CDR3 spans 15 residues. The germline V gene encodes CDR1 MNHNS and CDR2 SASEGT. The CDR3 sequence is CASSEARDRGLGYHF. CDR3 nucleotides: TGTGCCAGCAGTGAGGCCCGGGACAGGGGGCTGGGTTATCATTTT.

The chain uses TRBV5-6 and TRBJ1-1; maybe TRBD1 (5 bases). CDR1 and CDR2 (germline): SGHDT, YYEEEE. Between the trimmed V and J ends, which lost 6 bases and 11 bases, there was a span of 14 bases. The CDR3 has 11 residues. This CDR3 is CASTLGGVAFF. The CDR3 region has the DNA TGTGCCAGCACTCTCGGAGGGGTGGCTTTCTTT.

The chain recombines TRBV28 with TRBJ2-5, with D possibly TRBD2 on 6 matching bases. Trimming cost V 3 bases and J 3 bases, with 20 bases left between them. Per the germline V gene, CDR1 is MDHEN and CDR2 is SYDVKM. There are 17 residues in the CDR3. DNA for the CDR3: TGTGCCAGCAGTTTTCCCCGTCTCGGCGGGGCTAAAGAGACCCAGTACTTC. It yields the protein CASSFPRLGGAKETQYF.

V is TRBV28 and J is TRBJ2-1; TRBD2 matches 8 bases. CDR3 length: 12 amino acids. V was pared by 11 bases and J by 9 bases, with 9 bases of the junction left unmatched. The germline gives CDR1 MDHEN, CDR2 SYDVKM. This CDR3 is CAVRGGRLEQFF. The CDR3 DNA reads as TGTGCCGTTCGGGGGGGGAGGCTTGAGCAGTTCTTC.

The CDR3 sequence: CASSDSGGAEAFF. As DNA, the CDR3 is TGTGCCAGCAGTGACAGCGGAGGGGCTGAAGCTTTCTTT. The gene calls are TRBV6-4 and TRBJ1-1, with D maybe TRBD1 (5 bases). With 2 bases removed from V and 6 bases from J, the gap between germline ends came to 10 bases. Germline CDR1 reads MRHNA; CDR2 reads SNTAGT. This CDR3 spans 13 amino acids.

This chain joins TRBV28 and TRBJ2-1, with 8 bases matching TRBD2. The CDR3 covers 15 residues. Losses at the gene ends were 3 bases for V and 7 bases for J; bases not matched to a gene: 8. From germline, CDR1 is MDHEN and CDR2 SYDVKM. The CDR3 DNA sequence: TGTGCCAGCAGTTTTACGGCGGGAGGAGAAAATGAGCAGTTCTTC. Translation: CASSFTAGGENEQFF.

The V gene is TRBV25-1, the J gene TRBJ1-2; D is possibly TRBD1 (5 bases). The CDR3 length is 13 residues. Trimming cost V 4 bases and J 7 bases, with 13 bases left between them. The germline V gene encodes CDR1 MGHDK and CDR2 SYGVNS. The CDR3 sequence: CASSAGTLSGYTF. Here the CDR3 DNA reads TGTGCCAGCAGTGCCGGGACTCTTAGTGGCTACACCTTC.

The chain uses TRBV6-5 and TRBJ1-4; D not certain. Germline V gene sequence: CDR1 MNHEY, CDR2 SVGAGI. Between the trimmed V and J ends, which lost 0 bases and 0 bases, there was a span of 8 bases. The CDR3 runs 16 residues. CDR3 DNA sequence: TGTGCCAGCAGTTACTCGACACCTCCAACTAATGAAAAACTGTTTTTT. It translates to CASSYSTPPTNEKLFF.

The chain joins TRBV5-6 to TRBJ2-3; the match to TRBD2 covers 9 bases. The CDR3 is 16 amino acids. Germline trimming cut 0 bases from V and 5 bases from J; bases unmatched to any gene: 7. Looked up from germline, CDR1 is SGHDT and CDR2 is YYEEEE. Here the CDR3 DNA reads TGTGCCAGCAGCTTGGTTTTAGCGGGAGTTGGAGATACGCAGTATTTT. Translating gives CASSLVLAGVGDTQYF.

The J gene is TRBJ2-3, the V gene TRBV19, with D possibly TRBD2 on 5 matching bases. Between the trimmed V and J ends, which lost 6 bases and 0 bases, there was a span of 10 bases. CDR1 and CDR2 from the germline V gene are LNHDA and SQIVND (reference sequence). The CDR3 totals 14 residues. The CDR3 here is CASRKWTSTDTQYF. The CDR3 DNA sequence: TGTGCCAGTAGGAAGTGGACTAGCACAGATACGCAGTATTTT.

The genes are TRBV19 and TRBJ2-2; 9 bases agree with TRBD1. Germline CDR1 is LNHDA and CDR2 is SQIVND (reference sequence). The V and J ends lost 5 bases and 4 bases, in that order; junction bases with no gene match: 2. This CDR3 region has 14 residues. The CDR3 nucleotides are TGTGCCAGTAGTCCGACAGGGGGCACCGGGGAGCTGTTTTTT. Its protein is CASSPTGGTGELFF.

V and J are TRBV7-9 and TRBJ1-4; TRBD1 agrees at 9 bases. Trimming took 7 bases from V and 8 from J; bases not matched to a gene: 11. The CDR3 is 15 amino acids. Germline V gene lookup returns CDR1 SEHNR and CDR2 FQNEAQ (reference sequence). The CDR3 loop reads CASTQEGQGYEKLFF. In nucleotides, the CDR3 is TGTGCCAGCACCCAGGAGGGACAGGGATACGAAAAACTGTTTTTT.

The J gene is TRBJ2-7, the V gene TRBV4-1, with TRBD2 matching 11 bases. The CDR3 loop spans 15 amino acids. Germline V lookup: CDR1 MGHRA, CDR2 YSYEKL. Trimming took 2 bases from V and 5 from J; bases not matched to a gene: 5. CDR3 nucleotide sequence: TGCGCCAGCAGCCAACTTGGTAGCGGGAGGGACGAGCAGTACTTC. It yields the protein CASSQLGSGRDEQYF.